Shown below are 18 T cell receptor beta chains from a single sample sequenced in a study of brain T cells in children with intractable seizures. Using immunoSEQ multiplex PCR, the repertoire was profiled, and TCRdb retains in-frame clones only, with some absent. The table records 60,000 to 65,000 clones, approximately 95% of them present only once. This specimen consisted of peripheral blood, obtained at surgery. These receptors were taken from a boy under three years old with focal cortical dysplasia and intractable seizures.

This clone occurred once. CDR3 bases: TGTGCCAGCAGTCGGACTAGCGGGAGGAACACCGGGGAGCTGTTTTTT. It codes for CASSRTSGRNTGELFF. This rearrangement joins TRBV7-3 to TRBJ2-2, with 13 bases lining up with TRBD2. Germline CDR1 is SGHTA and CDR2 is FQGTGA. The CDR3 loop spans 16 amino acids. Germline trimming cut 6 bases from V and 1 base from J; bases unmatched to any gene: 2.

The CDR3 DNA sequence: TGTGCCAGCAGTGTTACTAGCGGGGGCCACACAGATACGCAGTATTTT. Protein: CASSVTSGGHTDTQYF. The rearrangement joins TRBV6-1 to TRBJ2-3; TRBD2 agrees at 11 bases. Trimming took 4 bases from V and 2 from J; bases not matched to a gene: 5. CDR3 size: 16 residues. The germline V gene encodes CDR1 MNHNS and CDR2 SASEGT.

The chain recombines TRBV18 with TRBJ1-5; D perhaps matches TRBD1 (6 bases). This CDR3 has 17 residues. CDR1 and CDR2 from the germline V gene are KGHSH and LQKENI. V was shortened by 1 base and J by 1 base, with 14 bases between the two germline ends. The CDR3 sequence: CASSPRGRGRSNQPQHF. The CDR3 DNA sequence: TGTGCCAGCTCACCACGAGGCAGGGGAAGGAGCAATCAGCCCCAGCATTTT.

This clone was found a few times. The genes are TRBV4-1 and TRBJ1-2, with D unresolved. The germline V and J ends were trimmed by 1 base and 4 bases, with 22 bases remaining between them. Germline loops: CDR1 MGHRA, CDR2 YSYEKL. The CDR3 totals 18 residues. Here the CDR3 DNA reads TGCGCCAGCAGCCAAGTCGGCATTCGGGGAACCCTGAGCTATGGCTACACCTTC. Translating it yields CASSQVGIRGTLSYGYTF.

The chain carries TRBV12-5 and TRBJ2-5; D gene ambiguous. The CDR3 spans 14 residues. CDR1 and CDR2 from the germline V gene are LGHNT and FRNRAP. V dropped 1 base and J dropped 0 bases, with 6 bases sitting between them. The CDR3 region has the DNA TGTGCTAGTGGTTTGGGACAATACCAAGAGACCCAGTACTTC. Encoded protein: CASGLGQYQETQYF.

In DNA, the CDR3 is TGCGCCAGCAGCTTCCAGGGTGGACCAGATACGCAGTATTTT. Translating gives CASSFQGGPDTQYF. V usage is TRBV5-1 and J usage is TRBJ2-3; TRBD1 is a possible D gene (5 bases). The germline V and J ends were trimmed by 2 bases and 4 bases, with 11 bases remaining between them. Germline CDR1 SGHRS, CDR2 YFSETQ. The CDR3 is 14 amino acids.

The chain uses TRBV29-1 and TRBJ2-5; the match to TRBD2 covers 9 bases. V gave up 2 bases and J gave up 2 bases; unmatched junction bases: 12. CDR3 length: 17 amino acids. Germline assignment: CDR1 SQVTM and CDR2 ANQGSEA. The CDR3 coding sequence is TGCAGCGTTGAATCCGGGACTAGCTTCCACCTTCAAGAGACCCAGTACTTC. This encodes CSVESGTSFHLQETQYF. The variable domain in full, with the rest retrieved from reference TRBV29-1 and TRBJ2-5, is SAVISQKPSRDICQRGTSLTIQCQVDSQVTMMFWYRQQPGQSLTLIATANQGSEATYESGFVIDKFPISRPNLTFSTLTVSNMSPEDSSIYLCSVESGTSFHLQETQYFGPGTRLLVL.

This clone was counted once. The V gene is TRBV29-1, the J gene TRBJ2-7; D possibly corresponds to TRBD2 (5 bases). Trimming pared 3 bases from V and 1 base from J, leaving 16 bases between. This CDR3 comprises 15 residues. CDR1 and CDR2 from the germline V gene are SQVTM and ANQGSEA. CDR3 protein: CSVEVARTGSYEQYF. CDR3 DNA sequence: TGCAGCGTTGAGGTTGCCCGGACTGGATCCTACGAGCAGTACTTC.

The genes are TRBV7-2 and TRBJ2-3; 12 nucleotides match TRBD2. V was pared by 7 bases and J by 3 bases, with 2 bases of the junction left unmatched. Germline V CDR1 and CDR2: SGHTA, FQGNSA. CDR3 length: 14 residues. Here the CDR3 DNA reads TGTGCCAGCAACCTAGCGGGGGGGACAGATACGCAGTATTTT. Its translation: CASNLAGGTDTQYF.

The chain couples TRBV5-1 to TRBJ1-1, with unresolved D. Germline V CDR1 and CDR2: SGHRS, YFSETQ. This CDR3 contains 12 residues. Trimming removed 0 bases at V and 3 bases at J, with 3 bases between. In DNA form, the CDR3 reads TGCGCCAGCAGCTTGGGGGACACTGAAGCTTTCTTT. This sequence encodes CASSLGDTEAFF.

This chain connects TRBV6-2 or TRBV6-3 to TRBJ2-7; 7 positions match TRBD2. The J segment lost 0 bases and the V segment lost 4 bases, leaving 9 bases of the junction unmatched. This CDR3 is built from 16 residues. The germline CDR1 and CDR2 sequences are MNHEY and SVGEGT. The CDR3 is CASSSLSGAFSYEQYF. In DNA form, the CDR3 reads TGTGCCAGCAGTTCACTAAGCGGGGCCTTCTCCTACGAGCAGTACTTC.

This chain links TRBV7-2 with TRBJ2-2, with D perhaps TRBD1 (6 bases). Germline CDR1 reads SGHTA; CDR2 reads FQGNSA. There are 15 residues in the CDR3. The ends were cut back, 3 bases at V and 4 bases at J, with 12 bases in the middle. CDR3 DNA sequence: TGTGCCAGCAGCTTGGACGGACAGACCACCGGGGAGCTGTTTTTT. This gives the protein CASSLDGQTTGELFF.

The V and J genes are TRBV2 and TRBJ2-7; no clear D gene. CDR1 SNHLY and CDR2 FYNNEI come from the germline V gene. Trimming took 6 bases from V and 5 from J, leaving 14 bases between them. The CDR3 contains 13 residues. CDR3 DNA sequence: TGTGCCAGCAGCCAAAGGACGGTGGACGAGCAGTACTTC. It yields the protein CASSQRTVDEQYF.

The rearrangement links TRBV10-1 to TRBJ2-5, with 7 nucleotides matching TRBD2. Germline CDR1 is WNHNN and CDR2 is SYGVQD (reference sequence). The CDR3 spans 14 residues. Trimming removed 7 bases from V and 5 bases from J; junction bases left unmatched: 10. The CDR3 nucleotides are TGCGCCAGCATCTCTGCCGGGACTACGGAGACCCAGTACTTC. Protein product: CASISAGTTETQYF.

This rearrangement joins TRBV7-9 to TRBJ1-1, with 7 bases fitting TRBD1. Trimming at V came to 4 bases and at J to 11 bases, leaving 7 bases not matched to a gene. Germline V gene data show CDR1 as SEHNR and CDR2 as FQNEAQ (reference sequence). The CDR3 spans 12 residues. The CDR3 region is CASSWEQGMAFF. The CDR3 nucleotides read TGTGCCAGCAGCTGGGAACAGGGGATGGCTTTCTTT.

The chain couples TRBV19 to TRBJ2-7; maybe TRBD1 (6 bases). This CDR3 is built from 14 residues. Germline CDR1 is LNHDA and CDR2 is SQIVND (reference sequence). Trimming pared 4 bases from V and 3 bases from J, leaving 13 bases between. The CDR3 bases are TGTGCCAGTAGTACCTGGGACACGAACTACGAGCAGTACTTC. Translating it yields CASSTWDTNYEQYF.

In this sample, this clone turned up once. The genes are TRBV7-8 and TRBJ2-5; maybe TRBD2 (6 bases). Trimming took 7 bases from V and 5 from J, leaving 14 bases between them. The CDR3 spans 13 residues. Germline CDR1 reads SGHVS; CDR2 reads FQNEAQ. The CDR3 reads CASKMAGRETQYF. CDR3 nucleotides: TGTGCCAGCAAGATGGCAGGGAGGGAGACCCAGTACTTC.

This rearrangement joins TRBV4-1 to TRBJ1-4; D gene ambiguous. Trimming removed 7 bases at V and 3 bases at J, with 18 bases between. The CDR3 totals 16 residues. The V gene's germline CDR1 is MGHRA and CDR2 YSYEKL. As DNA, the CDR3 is TGCGCCAGCAACAAGGGAGGGAAAGGTTCTAATGAAAAACTGTTTTTT. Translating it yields CASNKGGKGSNEKLFF.